This TCR beta chain was documented in a study of glioma-infiltrating T cells after dendritic cell vaccination. Overall study: At biweekly intervals, patients got three intradermal dendritic cell vaccine injections.

Here immunoSEQ multiplex PCR was the method, and the copy in TCRdb shows in-frame clones only, minus some. The profile covers more than 85,000 clones, with roughly 89% appearing a single time and approximately 2.7% taken by the ten largest. About this clone: Its specificity is not known.

The time point: after dendritic cell vaccination, including at tumor progression/relapse. General study results and limits: Longer survival after dendritic cell vaccination followed higher pretreatment TIL content. Survival was not directly related to TCR clonality in these patients.

The TCR was taken from a human donor with glioblastoma. Source: blood, taken after dendritic cell vaccination.

Here the CDR3 DNA reads TGTGCCAGCAGCCCCGCGAGAGCGAGCGGGCACGGTGCAGATACGCAGTATTTT. Protein product: CASSPARASGHGADTQYF. This rearrangement joins TRBV13 to TRBJ2-3; D possibly corresponds to TRBD2 (6 bases). V was pared by 5 bases and J by 4 bases, with 25 bases between. The CDR3 has 18 residues. Germline-derived CDR1 and CDR2 are PRHDT and FYEKMQ (reference sequence).